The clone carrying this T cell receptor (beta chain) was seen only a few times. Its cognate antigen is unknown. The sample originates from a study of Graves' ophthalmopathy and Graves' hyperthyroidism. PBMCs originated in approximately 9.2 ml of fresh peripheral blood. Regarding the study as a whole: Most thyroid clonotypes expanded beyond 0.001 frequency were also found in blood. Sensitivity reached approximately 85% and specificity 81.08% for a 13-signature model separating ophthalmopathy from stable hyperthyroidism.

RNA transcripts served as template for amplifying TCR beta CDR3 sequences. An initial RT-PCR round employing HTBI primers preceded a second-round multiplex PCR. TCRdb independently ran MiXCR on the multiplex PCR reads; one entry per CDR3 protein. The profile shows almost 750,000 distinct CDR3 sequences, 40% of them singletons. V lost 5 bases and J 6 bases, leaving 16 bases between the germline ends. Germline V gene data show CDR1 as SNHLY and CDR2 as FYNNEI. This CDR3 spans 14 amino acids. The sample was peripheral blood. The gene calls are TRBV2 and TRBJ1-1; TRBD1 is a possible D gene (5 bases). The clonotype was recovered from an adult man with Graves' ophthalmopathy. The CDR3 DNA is TGTGCCAGCAGTTTGTTAAGGGGTGGGGCTGAAGCTTTCTTT. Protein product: CASSLLRGGAEAFF. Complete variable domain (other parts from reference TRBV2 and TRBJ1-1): EPEVTQTPSHQVTQMGQEVILRCVPISNHLYFYWYRQILGQKVEFLVSFYNNEISEKSEIFDDQFSVERPDGSNFTLKIRSTKLEDSAMYFCASSLLRGGAEAFFGQGTRLTVV.